This T cell receptor (beta chain) was retrieved from a study of PD-L1 blockade in urothelial cancer. Across the study: As for prior chemotherapy regimens, patients had received 0 to 3. Blood analysis was done at 3 weeks (second dose) and 6 weeks after treatment began. The median T cell count in blood samples was 140,000 to 150,000.

Clones were sequenced by immunoSEQ multiplex PCR, and TCRdb holds only the in-frame ones, with some missing. The table has 100,000 to 150,000 clones, more than 75% seen once; the top ten hold roughly 2.6%. Time point reported: peripheral blood 6 weeks after treatment start. Trimming removed 3 bases from V and 0 bases from J, with 8 bases in between. The CDR3 totals 14 residues. Germline lookup yields CDR1 SNHLY and CDR2 FYNNEI. The V and J genes are TRBV2 and TRBJ1-2; D remains ambiguous. This clonotype was obtained from a man aged 45-65 years with urothelial cancer. The sequences come from PBMCs, collected around atezolizumab (anti-PD-L1) treatment. The CDR3 here is CASSEEGTNYGYTF. The CDR3 DNA follows: TGTGCCAGCAGTGAGGAGGGCACTAACTATGGCTACACCTTC.